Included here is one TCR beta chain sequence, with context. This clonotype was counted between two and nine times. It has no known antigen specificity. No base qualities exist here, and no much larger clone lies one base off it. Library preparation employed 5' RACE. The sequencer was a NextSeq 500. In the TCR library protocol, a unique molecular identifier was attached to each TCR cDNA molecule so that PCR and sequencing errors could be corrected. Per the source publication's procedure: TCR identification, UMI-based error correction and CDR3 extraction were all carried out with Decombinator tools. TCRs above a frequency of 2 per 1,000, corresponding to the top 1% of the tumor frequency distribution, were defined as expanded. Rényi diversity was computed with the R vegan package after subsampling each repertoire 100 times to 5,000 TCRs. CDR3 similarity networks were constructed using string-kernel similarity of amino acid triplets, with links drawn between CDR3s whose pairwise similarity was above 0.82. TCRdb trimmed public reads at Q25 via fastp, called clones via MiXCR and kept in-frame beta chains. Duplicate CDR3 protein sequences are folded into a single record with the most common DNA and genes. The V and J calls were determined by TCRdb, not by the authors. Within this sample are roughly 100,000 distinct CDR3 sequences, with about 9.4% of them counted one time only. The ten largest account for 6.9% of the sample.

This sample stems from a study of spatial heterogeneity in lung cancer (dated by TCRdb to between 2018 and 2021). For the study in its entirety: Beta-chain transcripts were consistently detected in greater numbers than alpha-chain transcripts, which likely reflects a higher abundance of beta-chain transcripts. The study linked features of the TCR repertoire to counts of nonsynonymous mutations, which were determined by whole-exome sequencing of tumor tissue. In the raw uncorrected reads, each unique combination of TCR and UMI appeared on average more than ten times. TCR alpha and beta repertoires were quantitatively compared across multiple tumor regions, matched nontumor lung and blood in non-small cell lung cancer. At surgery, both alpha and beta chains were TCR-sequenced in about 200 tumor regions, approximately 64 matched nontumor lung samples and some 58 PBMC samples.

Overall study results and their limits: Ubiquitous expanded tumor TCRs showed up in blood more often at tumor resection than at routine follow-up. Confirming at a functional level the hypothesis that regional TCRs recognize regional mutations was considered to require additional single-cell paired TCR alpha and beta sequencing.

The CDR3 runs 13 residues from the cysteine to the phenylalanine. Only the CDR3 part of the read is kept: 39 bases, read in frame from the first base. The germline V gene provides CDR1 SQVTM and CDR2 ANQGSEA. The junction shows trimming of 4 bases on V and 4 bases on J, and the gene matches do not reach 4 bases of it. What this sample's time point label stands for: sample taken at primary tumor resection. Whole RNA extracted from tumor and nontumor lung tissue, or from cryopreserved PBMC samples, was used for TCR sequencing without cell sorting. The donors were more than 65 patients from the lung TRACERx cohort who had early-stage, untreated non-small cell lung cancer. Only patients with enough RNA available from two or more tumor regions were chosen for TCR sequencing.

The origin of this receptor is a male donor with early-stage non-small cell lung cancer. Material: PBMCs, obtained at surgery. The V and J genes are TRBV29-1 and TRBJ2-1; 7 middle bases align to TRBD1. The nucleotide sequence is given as TGCAGCGTTGGACAGGGAATTTACAATGAGCAGTTCTTC. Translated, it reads CSVGQGIYNEQFF.